This entry concerns a single T cell receptor (beta chain). From germline, CDR1 is SGHAT and CDR2 FQNNGV. CDR3 length equals 15 residues. Trimming removed 1 base from V and 4 bases from J, with 8 bases in between. TCRdb's copy holds only in-frame clones and misses some; the assay was immunoSEQ multiplex PCR. The repertoire includes 150,000 or so clones, around 89% of them detected once, and over 3.5% sits in the top ten. The sample originates from a study of radiation and T cells in renal cell carcinoma. Across the whole study: Nephrectomy followed 15 Gy stereotactic body radiation by 4 weeks.

Specified time point: baseline pretreatment blood. Treatment meaning: 15 Gy SBRT to primary tumor, nephrectomy 4 weeks later. V gene TRBV11-2 combines with J gene TRBJ2-6; D call uncertain. Sequenced here: blood, sampled from a patient whose treatment included radiotherapy and nephrectomy. The source is a woman in her 70s with renal cell carcinoma. CDR3: CASSLGAIGANVLTF. The CDR3 coding sequence is TGTGCCAGCAGCTTAGGGGCGATCGGGGCCAACGTCCTGACTTTC. Full variable domain (remainder filled in from reference TRBV11-2 and TRBJ2-6): EAGVAQSPRYKIIEKRQSVAFWCNPISGHATLYWYQQILGQGPKLLIQFQNNGVVDDSQLPKDRFSAERLKGVDSTLKIQPAKLEDSAVYLCASSLGAIGANVLTFGAGSRLTVL.